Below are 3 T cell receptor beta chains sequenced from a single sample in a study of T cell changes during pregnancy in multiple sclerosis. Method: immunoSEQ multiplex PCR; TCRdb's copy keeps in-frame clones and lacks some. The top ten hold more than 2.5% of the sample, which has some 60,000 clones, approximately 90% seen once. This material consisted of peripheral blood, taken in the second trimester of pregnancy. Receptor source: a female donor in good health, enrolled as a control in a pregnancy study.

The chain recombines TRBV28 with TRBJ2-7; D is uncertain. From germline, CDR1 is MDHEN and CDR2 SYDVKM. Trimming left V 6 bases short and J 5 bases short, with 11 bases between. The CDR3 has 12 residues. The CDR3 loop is CASSEPRDEQYF. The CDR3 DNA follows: TGTGCCAGCAGCGAACCCCGGGACGAGCAGTACTTC.

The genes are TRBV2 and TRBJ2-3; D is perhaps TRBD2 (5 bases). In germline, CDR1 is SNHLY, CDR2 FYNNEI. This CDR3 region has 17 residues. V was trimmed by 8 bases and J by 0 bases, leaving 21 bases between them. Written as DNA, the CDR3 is TGTGCCAGCGTTAGAGGGCCTTATAGATCTAGCACAGATACGCAGTATTTT. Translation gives CASVRGPYRSSTDTQYF.

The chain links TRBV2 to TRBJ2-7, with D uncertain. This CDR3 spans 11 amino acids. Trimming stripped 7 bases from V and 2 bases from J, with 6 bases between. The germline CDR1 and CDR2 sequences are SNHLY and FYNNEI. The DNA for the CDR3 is TGTGCCAGCATCGAGGCCTACGAGCAGTACTTC. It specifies CASIEAYEQYF. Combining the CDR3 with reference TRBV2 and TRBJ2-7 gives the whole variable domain EPEVTQTPSHQVTQMGQEVILRCVPISNHLYFYWYRQILGQKVEFLVSFYNNEISEKSEIFDDQFSVERPDGSNFTLKIRSTKLEDSAMYFCASIEAYEQYFGPGTRLTVT.